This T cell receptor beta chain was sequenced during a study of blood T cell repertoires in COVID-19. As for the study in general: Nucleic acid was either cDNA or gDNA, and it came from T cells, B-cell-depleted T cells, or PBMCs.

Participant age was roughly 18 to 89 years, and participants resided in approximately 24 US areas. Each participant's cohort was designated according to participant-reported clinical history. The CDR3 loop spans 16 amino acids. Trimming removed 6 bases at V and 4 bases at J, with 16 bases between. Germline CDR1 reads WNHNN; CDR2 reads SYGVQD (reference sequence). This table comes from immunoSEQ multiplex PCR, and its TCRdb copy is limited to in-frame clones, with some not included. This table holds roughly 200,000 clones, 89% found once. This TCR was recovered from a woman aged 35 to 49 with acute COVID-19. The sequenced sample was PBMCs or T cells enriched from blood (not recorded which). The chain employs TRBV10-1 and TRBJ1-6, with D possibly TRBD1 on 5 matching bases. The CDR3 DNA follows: TGCGCCAGCAGCCCCGGGAGGGGTCCTTATAATTCACCCCTCCACTTT. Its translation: CASSPGRGPYNSPLHF.